These 28 T cell receptor beta chains share one sample of origin, sequenced in a study of blood T cells in healthy people across ages. A sample-barcoded 5' primer and a J-beta primer mix were used in a second PCR of roughly 6 to 11 cycles. TCRdb re-analysed the 5' RACE reads in MiXCR, keeping a single row per CDR3 protein. The sample holds roughly 500,000 distinct CDR3 sequences, approximately 25% seen once. The same sample was also studied in work on T cells of mothers and their children.

The source material was blood. The receptors stem from a boy aged 10-17 years in good health.

Only a few counts were recorded for this clonotype. The chain combines TRBV12-3 or TRBV12-4 with TRBJ2-5; no clear D gene. CDR3 length equals 17 residues. V lost 1 base, J lost 1 base, and 16 bases lay in between. CDR3: CASSLGSQLPSQETQYF. The CDR3 region has the DNA TGTGCCAGCAGTTTAGGAAGTCAGCTCCCCTCCCAAGAGACCCAGTACTTC.

There are many counts of this clonotype. The rearrangement uses TRBV4-3 and TRBJ1-2; D unresolved. CDR3 size: 14 residues. The V end was cut by 2 bases, the J end by 4 bases, with 11 bases between. From germline, CDR1 is LGHNA and CDR2 YSLEER. CDR3 amino acids: CASSQNVQFYGYTF. The CDR3 bases are TGCGCCAGCAGCCAAAACGTACAATTCTATGGCTACACCTTC.

CDR3 nucleotide sequence: TGTGCCAGCAGCCCCAACATGGGGGGCAATGAGCAGTTCTTC. It yields the protein CASSPNMGGNEQFF. The chain uses TRBV27 and TRBJ2-1, with D perhaps TRBD2 (6 bases). Trimming stripped 6 bases from V and 6 bases from J, with 15 bases between. This CDR3 region has 14 residues. In germline, CDR1 is MNHEY, CDR2 SMNVEV (reference sequence).

This clonotype was recorded only once. The chain has TRBV11-2 and TRBJ2-1; 8 bases align to TRBD2. The CDR3 is made up of 18 amino acids. V dropped 3 bases and J dropped 6; count of bases not matched to a gene: 16. CDR1 and CDR2 (germline): SGHAT, FQNNGV. The CDR3 here is CASSLDGHSGENFNEQFF. The CDR3 DNA follows: TGTGCCAGCAGCTTGGATGGCCATAGCGGGGAGAATTTCAATGAGCAGTTCTTC.

This clonotype was detected only a few times. The chain couples TRBV6-2 or TRBV6-3 to TRBJ1-2, with 7 bases identical to TRBD1. Germline assignment: CDR1 MNHEY and CDR2 SVGEGT. Losses at the gene ends were 0 bases for V and 4 bases for J; bases not matched to a gene: 5. The CDR3 runs 15 residues. CDR3 loop: CASSYSRQGGYGYTF. DNA for the CDR3: TGTGCCAGCAGTTACTCTCGACAGGGAGGCTATGGCTACACCTTC.

With regard to this clonotype: At one of its ends the junction is not consistent with the germline gene, which may arise from a read error. The rearrangement uses TRBV20-1 and TRBJ2-5; D call uncertain. The CDR3 has 9 amino acids. Germline CDR1 DFQATT, CDR2 SNEGSKA (reference sequence). The DNA for the CDR3 is TGCAGTGCTAGTTACCCCCCAATCTTC. Protein sequence: CSASYPPIF.

In the case of this clonotype: A much larger clone is a single base away; this may be a read error. The V and J genes are TRBV28 and TRBJ1-2; unclear D gene. This CDR3 spans 14 amino acids. Per the germline V gene, CDR1 is MDHEN and CDR2 is SYDVKM. Here the CDR3 reads CASILFEGDYGYTF. The CDR3 bases are TGTGCCAGCATTTTATTCGAGGGAGACTATGGCTACACCTTC.

This clonotype was picked up many times. The J gene is TRBJ2-5, the V gene TRBV25-1; TRBD1 aligns across 9 bases. J gave up 1 base and V 2 bases, and 2 bases lay outside the gene matches. The CDR3 has 15 residues. Germline-derived CDR1 and CDR2 are MGHDK and SYGVNS. CDR3 coding DNA: TGTGCCAGCAGTGAAGGGGGACAGGGCCAAGAGACCCAGTACTTC. Translated, it gives CASSEGGQGQETQYF.

The V and J genes are TRBV20-1 and TRBJ1-2, with 10 bases lining up with TRBD1. Germline lookup yields CDR1 DFQATT and CDR2 SNEGSKA (reference sequence). The CDR3 is made up of 12 amino acids. The J segment lost 7 bases and the V segment lost 6 bases, leaving 5 bases of the junction unmatched. CDR3 nucleotides: TGCAGTGCCCCGGACAGGGGGGGTGGCTACACCTTC. Protein: CSAPDRGGGYTF.

This clonotype was seen a few times. The chain recombines TRBV20-1 with TRBJ2-5; 7 bases line up with TRBD2. Germline CDR1 reads DFQATT; CDR2 reads SNEGSKA (reference sequence). The V segment lost 2 bases and the J segment 5 bases; nucleotides outside the gene matches: 8. The length of the CDR3 is 14 residues. The CDR3: CSARPRTRRETQYF. The CDR3 coding sequence is TGCAGTGCTAGACCACGGACTAGACGGGAGACCCAGTACTTC.

The table lists this clonotype with a few counts. The chain has TRBV7-2 and TRBJ2-5; tentative D call: TRBD2 (6 bases). This CDR3 has 13 amino acids. Germline V gene data show CDR1 as SGHTA and CDR2 as FQGNSA. Trimming pared 3 bases from V and 5 bases from J, leaving 10 bases between. CDR3 residues: CASSFFLAETQYF. The CDR3 nucleotides are TGTGCCAGCAGCTTTTTCCTAGCGGAGACCCAGTACTTC.

The V call is TRBV7-9, the J call TRBJ2-5; D not resolved. The better agreement between TRBJ2-7 and the DNA end casts doubt on the J call. The CDR3 is made up of 16 amino acids. Germline V CDR1 and CDR2: SEHNR, FQNEAQ (reference sequence). CDR3 amino acids: CASSLALLANPYEQYF. In nucleotides, the CDR3 is TGTGCCAGCAGCTTAGCGCTTTTGGCCAACCCCTACGAGCAGTACTTC.

J is TRBJ2-5 and V is TRBV6-5, with 7 bases that match TRBD1. The DNA end is a closer match to TRBJ2-1, so the J assignment may be wrong. This CDR3 spans 15 amino acids. The germline V gene has CDR1 MNHEY and CDR2 SVGAGI. CDR3 loop: CASSYDDRVGNEQFF. CDR3 nucleotide sequence: TGTGCCAGCAGTTACGACGACAGGGTGGGGAATGAGCAGTTCTTC.

The chain's CDR3 is CASSLGVAFYGYTF. In nucleotides, the CDR3 is TGTGCCAGCAGCTTAGGGGTGGCGTTTTATGGCTACACCTTC. This rearrangement joins TRBV7-2 to TRBJ1-2; D remains unclear. Germline V gene lookup returns CDR1 SGHTA and CDR2 FQGNSA. The CDR3 has 14 amino acids. V lost 1 base to trimming and J lost 5 bases, with 11 bases between them.

In its sample, this clonotype was seen a few times. The chain couples TRBV6-6 to TRBJ1-2; D is ambiguous. Germline assignment: CDR1 MNHNY and CDR2 SVGAGI (reference sequence). V was pared by 7 bases and J by 4 bases, with 19 bases between. This CDR3 comprises 15 residues. The CDR3 loop reads CASTLSTEGGYGYTF. CDR3 DNA sequence: TGTGCCAGCACCCTATCCACAGAGGGAGGCTATGGCTACACCTTC.

The chain couples TRBV6-6 to TRBJ1-5; D call uncertain. V lost 6 bases and J lost 2, with 8 bases in between. CDR1 MNHNY and CDR2 SVGAGI come from the germline V gene (reference sequence). This CDR3 contains 13 residues. CDR3 amino acids: CASREFGNQPQHF. CDR3 DNA sequence: TGTGCCAGCAGGGAATTTGGCAATCAGCCCCAGCATTTT.

This clonotype was observed a handful of times. This chain joins TRBV4-3 and TRBJ2-4, with D possibly matching TRBD2 (5 bases). The CDR3 runs 16 residues. Trimming pared 1 base from V and 0 bases from J, leaving 10 bases between. Germline CDR1 is LGHNA and CDR2 is YSLEER. CDR3 region: CASSQGLTIAKNIQYF. CDR3 DNA sequence: TGCGCCAGCAGCCAAGGACTAACTATAGCCAAAAACATTCAGTACTTC.

The CDR3 region has the DNA TGTGCCAGCAGTTTATTTATCATAACGGACAGGGTGTACAACGAGCAGTACTTC. This codes for CASSLFIITDRVYNEQYF. The V gene is TRBV28, the J gene TRBJ2-5; 8 bases fit TRBD1. With the DNA end fitting TRBJ2-7 better, the J assignment may be wrong. CDR3 length equals 18 residues. Germline assignment: CDR1 MDHEN and CDR2 SYDVKM.

For this clonotype: The missing conserved phenylalanine or tryptophan at the end of this CDR3 makes a read error likely. The rearrangement uses TRBV9 and TRBJ2-1, with TRBD1 identical over 9 bases. CDR1 is SGDLS and CDR2 is YYNGEE in the germline V gene. The trim removed 4 bases at V and 1 base at J, leaving 9 bases unmatched. CDR3 length equals 17 residues. The CDR3 loop is CASSPFGGQGSYNEQFS. CDR3 nucleotide sequence: TGTGCCAGCAGCCCCTTCGGGGGACAGGGATCCTACAATGAGCAGTTCTCC.

This clonotype was seen only a few times. The chain combines TRBV4-3 with TRBJ1-4; 7 nucleotides agree with TRBD1. This CDR3 contains 15 residues. V trimming: 2 bases; J trimming: 7 bases; junction bases outside the gene matches: 7. The germline CDR1 and CDR2 sequences are LGHNA and YSLEER. The CDR3 protein is CASSQYGQAGEKLFF. CDR3 coding DNA: TGCGCCAGCAGCCAATACGGACAGGCAGGTGAAAAACTGTTTTTT.

The CDR3 coding sequence is TGTGCCAGCAGCCCGGGACAAAAGAACACTGAAGCTTTCTTT. Translated: CASSPGQKNTEAFF. This chain connects TRBV7-2 to TRBJ1-1; TRBD1 is a possible D gene (6 bases). V gave up 5 bases and J gave up 1 base, with 11 bases separating them. The CDR3 runs 14 residues. In germline, CDR1 is SGHTA, CDR2 FQGNSA.

With regard to this clonotype: Germline and junction disagree at one end, which may indicate a read error. The chain employs TRBV7-3 and TRBJ2-1; D remains ambiguous. There are 15 residues in the CDR3. The germline gives CDR1 SGHTA, CDR2 FQGTGA. DNA for the CDR3: TGTGTCAGCAGCTACGATGCAAGCTCCTACAATGAGCAGTTCTTC. Protein product: CVSSYDASSYNEQFF.

Only a few counts were recorded for this clonotype. V is TRBV12-5 and J is TRBJ2-1; perhaps TRBD2 as D (6 bases). This CDR3 has 13 residues. Trimming took off 5 bases at V and 6 bases at J, with 11 bases between the two ends. Germline loops: CDR1 LGHNT, CDR2 FRNRAP. The CDR3 DNA is TGTGCTAGTGGTACGGGGGTGGGCAATGAGCAGTTCTTC. It specifies CASGTGVGNEQFF.

This clonotype was found a few times. The chain joins TRBV4-3 to TRBJ2-5; a possible D gene is TRBD1 (6 bases). The tail of the sequence fits TRBJ2-7 better, so the J call may be wrong. Germline V CDR1 and CDR2: LGHNA, YSLEER. This CDR3 contains 16 residues. CDR3 residues: CASSQVAEGVPYEQYF. The CDR3 DNA reads as TGCGCCAGCAGCCAAGTAGCTGAGGGGGTCCCCTACGAGCAGTACTTC.

This chain connects TRBV7-9 to TRBJ2-1; 9 positions agree with TRBD2. Germline V gene lookup returns CDR1 SEHNR and CDR2 FQNEAQ (reference sequence). The CDR3 has 15 residues. With 1 base clipped from V and 10 bases from J, the junction kept 8 bases outside the gene matches. CDR3 sequence (DNA): TGTGCCAGCAGCTTAGGGGCGGGAGGGCCGCGAGAGCAGTTCTTC. It is translated as CASSLGAGGPREQFF.

The chain is built from TRBV19 and TRBJ1-2; D perhaps matches TRBD1 (5 bases). CDR1 is LNHDA and CDR2 is SQIVND in the germline V gene (reference sequence). This CDR3 comprises 12 residues. Trimming cost V 6 bases and J 4 bases, with 9 bases left between them. CDR3 coding DNA: TGTGCCAGTAGCTGGGACCCCTATGGCTACACCTTC. It codes for CASSWDPYGYTF.

Here the CDR3 reads CASSQVPEYVYGYTF. The CDR3 region has the DNA TGCGCCAGCAGCCAAGTTCCCGAATACGTCTATGGCTACACCTTC. The chain combines TRBV4-1 with TRBJ1-2; unclear D gene. Trimming cost V 1 base and J 4 bases, with 13 bases left between them. This CDR3 region has 15 residues. Germline V gene lookup returns CDR1 MGHRA and CDR2 YSYEKL.

This rearrangement joins TRBV20-1 to TRBJ2-1, with 11 positions matching TRBD2. This CDR3 contains 16 residues. Per the germline V gene, CDR1 is DFQATT and CDR2 is SNEGSKA (reference sequence). The J segment lost 10 bases and the V segment lost 5 bases, leaving 16 bases of the junction unmatched. CDR3 amino acids: CSAPTRVSGRAWEQFF. The CDR3, as DNA: TGCAGTGCTCCTACTCGGGTTAGCGGGAGGGCGTGGGAGCAGTTCTTC.